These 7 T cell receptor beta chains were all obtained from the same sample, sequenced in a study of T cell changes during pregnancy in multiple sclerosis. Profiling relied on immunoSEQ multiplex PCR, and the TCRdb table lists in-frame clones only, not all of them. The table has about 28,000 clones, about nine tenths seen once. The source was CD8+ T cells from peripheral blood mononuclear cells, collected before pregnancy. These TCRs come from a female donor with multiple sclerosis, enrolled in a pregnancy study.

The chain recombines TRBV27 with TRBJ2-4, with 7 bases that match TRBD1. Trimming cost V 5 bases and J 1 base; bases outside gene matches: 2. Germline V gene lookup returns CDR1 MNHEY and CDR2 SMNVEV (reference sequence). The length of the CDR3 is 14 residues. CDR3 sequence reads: CASSLDRAKNIQYF. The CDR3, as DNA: TGTGCCAGCAGTCTGGACAGGGCCAAAAACATTCAGTACTTC.

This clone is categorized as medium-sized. This chain's CDR3 is CASSWGGADEKLFF. The DNA for the CDR3 is TGTGCCAGCAGCTGGGGGGGGGCGGATGAAAAACTGTTTTTT. The chain employs TRBV5-6 and TRBJ1-4; possibly TRBD1 for D (6 bases). The CDR3 runs 14 residues. The germline V and J ends were trimmed by 3 bases and 6 bases, with 12 bases remaining between them. Germline V gene sequence: CDR1 SGHDT, CDR2 YYEEEE. Full variable domain (rest looked up from reference TRBV5-6 and TRBJ1-4): DAGVTQSPTHLIKTRGQQVTLRCSPKSGHDTVSWYQQALGQGPQFIFQYYEEEERQRGNFPDRFSGHQFPNYSSELNVNALLLGDSALYLCASSWGGADEKLFFGSGTQLSVL.

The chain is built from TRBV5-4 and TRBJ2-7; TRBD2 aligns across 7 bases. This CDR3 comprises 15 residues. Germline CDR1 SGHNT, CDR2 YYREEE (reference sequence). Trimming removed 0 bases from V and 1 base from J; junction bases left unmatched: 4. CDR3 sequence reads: CASSLDGGISYEQYF. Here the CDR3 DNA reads TGTGCCAGCAGCTTGGACGGGGGGATATCCTACGAGCAGTACTTC.

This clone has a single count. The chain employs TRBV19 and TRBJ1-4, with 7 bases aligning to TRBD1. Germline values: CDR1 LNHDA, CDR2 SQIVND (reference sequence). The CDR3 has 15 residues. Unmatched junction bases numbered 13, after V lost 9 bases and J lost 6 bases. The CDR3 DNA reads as TGTGCCAGCTCCAAATACGGGACAGAAGATGAAAAACTGTTTTTT. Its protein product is CASSKYGTEDEKLFF. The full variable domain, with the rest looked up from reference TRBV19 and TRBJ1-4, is DGGITQSPKYLFRKEGQNVTLSCEQNLNHDAMYWYRQDPGQGLRLIYYSQIVNDFQKGDIAEGYSVSREKKESFPLTVTSAQKNPTAFYLCASSKYGTEDEKLFFGSGTQLSVL.

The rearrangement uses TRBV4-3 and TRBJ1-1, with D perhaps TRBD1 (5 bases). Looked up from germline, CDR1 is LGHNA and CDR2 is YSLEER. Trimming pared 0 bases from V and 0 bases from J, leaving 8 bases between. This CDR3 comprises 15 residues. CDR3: CASSQDRGLNTEAFF. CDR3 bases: TGCGCCAGCAGCCAAGATCGGGGGTTGAACACTGAAGCTTTCTTT.

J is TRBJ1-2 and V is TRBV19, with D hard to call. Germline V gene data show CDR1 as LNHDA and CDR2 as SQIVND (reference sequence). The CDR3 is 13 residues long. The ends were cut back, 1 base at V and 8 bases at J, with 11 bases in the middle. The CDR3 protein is CASSIGGLGGYTF. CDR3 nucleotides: TGTGCCAGTAGTATAGGTGGGCTCGGAGGCTACACCTTC.

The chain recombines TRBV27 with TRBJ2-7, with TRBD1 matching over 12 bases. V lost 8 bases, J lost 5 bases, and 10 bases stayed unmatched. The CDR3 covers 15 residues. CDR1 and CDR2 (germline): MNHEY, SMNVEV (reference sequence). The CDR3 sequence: CASPLDGTGGNEQYF. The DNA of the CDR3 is TGTGCCAGCCCCCTAGATGGGACAGGGGGCAACGAGCAGTACTTC.